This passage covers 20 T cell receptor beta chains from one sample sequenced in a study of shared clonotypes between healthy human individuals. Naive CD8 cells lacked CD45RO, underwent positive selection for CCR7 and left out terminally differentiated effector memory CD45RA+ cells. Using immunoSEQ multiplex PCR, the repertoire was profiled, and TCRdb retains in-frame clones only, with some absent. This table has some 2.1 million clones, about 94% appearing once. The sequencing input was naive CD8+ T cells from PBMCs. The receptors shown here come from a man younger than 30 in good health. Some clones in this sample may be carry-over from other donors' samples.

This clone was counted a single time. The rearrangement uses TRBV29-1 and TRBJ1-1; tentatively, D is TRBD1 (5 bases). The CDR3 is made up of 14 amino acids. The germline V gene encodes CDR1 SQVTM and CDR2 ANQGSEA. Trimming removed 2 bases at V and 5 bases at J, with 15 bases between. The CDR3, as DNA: TGCAGCGTTGAACTTGTGGGGGATGAAACTGAAGCTTTCTTT. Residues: CSVELVGDETEAFF.

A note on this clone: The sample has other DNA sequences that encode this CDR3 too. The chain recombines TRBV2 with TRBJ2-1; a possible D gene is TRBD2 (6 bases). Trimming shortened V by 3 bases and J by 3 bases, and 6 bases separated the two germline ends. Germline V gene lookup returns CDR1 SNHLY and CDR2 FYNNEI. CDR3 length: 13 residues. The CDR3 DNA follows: TGTGCCAGCAGTGATAGCGGCTACAATGAGCAGTTCTTC. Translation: CASSDSGYNEQFF.

The CDR3 sequence: CASSEASTPYEQYF. CDR3 DNA: TGTGCCAGCAGTGAAGCGTCCACCCCCTACGAGCAGTACTTC. This chain joins TRBV2 and TRBJ2-7; no firm D call. Germline CDR1 and CDR2: SNHLY and FYNNEI. Between the trimmed V and J ends, which lost 0 bases and 2 bases, there was a span of 8 bases. The CDR3 is made up of 14 amino acids.

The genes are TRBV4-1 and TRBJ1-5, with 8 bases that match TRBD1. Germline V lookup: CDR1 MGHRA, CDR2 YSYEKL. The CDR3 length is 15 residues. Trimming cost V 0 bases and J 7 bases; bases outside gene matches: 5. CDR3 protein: CASSQEQGDWQPQHF. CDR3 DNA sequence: TGCGCCAGCAGCCAAGAACAGGGGGATTGGCAGCCCCAGCATTTT.

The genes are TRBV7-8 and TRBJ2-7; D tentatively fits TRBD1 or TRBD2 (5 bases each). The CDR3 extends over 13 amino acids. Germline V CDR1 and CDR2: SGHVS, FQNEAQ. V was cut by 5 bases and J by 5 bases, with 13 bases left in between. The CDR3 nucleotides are TGTGCCAGCAGCCCCGGGGCTAGCCACGAGCAGTACTTC. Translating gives CASSPGASHEQYF.

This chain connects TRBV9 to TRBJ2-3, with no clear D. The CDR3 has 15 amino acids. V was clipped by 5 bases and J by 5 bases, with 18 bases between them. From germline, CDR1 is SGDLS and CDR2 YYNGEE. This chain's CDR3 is CASSPPTRPLDTQYF. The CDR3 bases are TGTGCCAGCAGTCCTCCGACTCGACCCCTAGATACGCAGTATTTT.

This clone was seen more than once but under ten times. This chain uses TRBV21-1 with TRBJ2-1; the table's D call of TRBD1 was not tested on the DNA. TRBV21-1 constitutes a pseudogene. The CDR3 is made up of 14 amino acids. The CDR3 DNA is TGTGCCAGCAGCACCATGGACAGGGGCCATGAGCAGTTCTTC. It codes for CASSTMDRGHEQFF.

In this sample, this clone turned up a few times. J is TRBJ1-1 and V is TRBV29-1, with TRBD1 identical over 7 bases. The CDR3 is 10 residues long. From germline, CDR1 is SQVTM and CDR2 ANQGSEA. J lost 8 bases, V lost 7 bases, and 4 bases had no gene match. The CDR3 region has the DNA TGCAGCGCCATACAGGGGGAAGCTTTCTTT. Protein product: CSAIQGEAFF.

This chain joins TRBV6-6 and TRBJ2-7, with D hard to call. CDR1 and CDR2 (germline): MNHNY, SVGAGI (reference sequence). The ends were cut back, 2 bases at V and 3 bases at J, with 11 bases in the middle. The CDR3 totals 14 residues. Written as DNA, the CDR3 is TGTGCCAGCAGTTACGGGGTAGTATTCTACGAGCAGTACTTC. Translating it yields CASSYGVVFYEQYF.

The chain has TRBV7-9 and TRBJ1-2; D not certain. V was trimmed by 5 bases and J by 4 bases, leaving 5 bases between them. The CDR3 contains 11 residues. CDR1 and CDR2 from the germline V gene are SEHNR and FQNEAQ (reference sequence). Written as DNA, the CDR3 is TGTGCCAGCAGCCGGATCTATGGCTACACCTTC. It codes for CASSRIYGYTF.

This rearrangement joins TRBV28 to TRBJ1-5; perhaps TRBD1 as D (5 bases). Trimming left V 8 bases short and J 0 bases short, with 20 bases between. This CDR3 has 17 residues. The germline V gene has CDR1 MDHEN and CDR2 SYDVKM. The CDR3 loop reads CASFPGTVHPSNQPQHF. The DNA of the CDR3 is TGTGCCAGCTTCCCAGGGACGGTACATCCTAGCAATCAGCCCCAGCATTTT.

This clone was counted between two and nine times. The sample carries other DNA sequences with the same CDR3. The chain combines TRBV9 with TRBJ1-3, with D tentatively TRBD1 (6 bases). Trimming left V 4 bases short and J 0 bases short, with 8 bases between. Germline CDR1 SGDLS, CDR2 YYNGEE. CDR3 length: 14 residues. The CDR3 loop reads CASSLGGSGNTIYF. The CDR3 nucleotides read TGTGCCAGCAGCCTAGGGGGCTCTGGAAACACCATATATTTT.

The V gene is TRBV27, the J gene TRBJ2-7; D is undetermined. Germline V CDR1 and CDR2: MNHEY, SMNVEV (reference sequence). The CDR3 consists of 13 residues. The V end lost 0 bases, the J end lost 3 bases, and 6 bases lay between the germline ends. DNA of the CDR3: TGTGCCAGCAGTTTATCTCGGTTCTACGAGCAGTACTTC. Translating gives CASSLSRFYEQYF.

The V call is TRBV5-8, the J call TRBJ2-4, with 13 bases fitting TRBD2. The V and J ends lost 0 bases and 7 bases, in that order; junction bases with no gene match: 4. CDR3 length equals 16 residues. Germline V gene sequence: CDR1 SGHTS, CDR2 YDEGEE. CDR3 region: CASSLGLAGGRNIQYF. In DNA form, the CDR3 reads TGTGCCAGCAGCTTGGGACTAGCGGGGGGACGGAACATTCAGTACTTC.

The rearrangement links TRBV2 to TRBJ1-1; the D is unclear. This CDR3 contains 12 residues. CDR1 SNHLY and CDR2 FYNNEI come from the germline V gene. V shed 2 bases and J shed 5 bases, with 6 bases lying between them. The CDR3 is CASSELVTEAFF. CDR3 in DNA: TGTGCCAGCAGTGAATTGGTGACTGAAGCTTTCTTT.

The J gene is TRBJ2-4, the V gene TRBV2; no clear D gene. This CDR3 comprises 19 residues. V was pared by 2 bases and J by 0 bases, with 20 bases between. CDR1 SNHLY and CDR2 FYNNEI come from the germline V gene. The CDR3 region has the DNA TGTGCCAGCAGTGAAAGCGCGTTCCAAGAAATCCTAGCCAAAAACATTCAGTACTTC. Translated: CASSESAFQEILAKNIQYF.

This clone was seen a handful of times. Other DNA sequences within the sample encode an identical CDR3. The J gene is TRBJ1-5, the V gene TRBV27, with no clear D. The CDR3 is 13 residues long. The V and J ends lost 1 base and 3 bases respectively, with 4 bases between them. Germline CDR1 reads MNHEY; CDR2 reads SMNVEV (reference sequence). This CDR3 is CASSLFANQPQHF. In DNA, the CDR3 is TGTGCCAGCAGTTTATTCGCCAATCAGCCCCAGCATTTT.

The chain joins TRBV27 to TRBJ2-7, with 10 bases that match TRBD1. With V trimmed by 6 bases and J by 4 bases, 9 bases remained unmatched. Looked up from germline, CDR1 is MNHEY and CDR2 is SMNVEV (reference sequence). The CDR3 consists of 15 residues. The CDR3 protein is CASSPRDRGGYEQYF. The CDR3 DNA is TGTGCCAGCAGCCCCCGGGACAGGGGCGGGTACGAGCAGTACTTC.

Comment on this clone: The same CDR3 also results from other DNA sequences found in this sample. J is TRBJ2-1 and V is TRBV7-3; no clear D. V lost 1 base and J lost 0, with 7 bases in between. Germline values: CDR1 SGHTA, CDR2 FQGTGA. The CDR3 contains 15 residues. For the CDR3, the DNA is TGTGCCAGCAGCTTAATCCTGAGCTCCTACAATGAGCAGTTCTTC. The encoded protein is CASSLILSSYNEQFF.

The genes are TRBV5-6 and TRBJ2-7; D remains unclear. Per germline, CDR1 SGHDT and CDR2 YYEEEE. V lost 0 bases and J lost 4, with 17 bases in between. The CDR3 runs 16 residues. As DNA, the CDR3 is TGTGCCAGCAGCTTGGCGCAGGCCGCTTTAGTGTACGAGCAGTACTTC. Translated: CASSLAQAALVYEQYF.